The 7 T cell receptor beta chains below were found in one sample sequenced in a study of monozygotic twins with inflammatory bowel disease. TCRdb re-called the 5' RACE reads; one entry per CDR3 protein, DNA not given. The listing records tens of thousands of distinct CDR3 sequences. The sequencing input was blood. The source of these receptors is a human donor with ulcerative colitis or Crohn's disease, or a healthy co-twin of an affected twin (not recorded which).

This chain uses TRBV7-8 with TRBJ1-2. Germline lookup yields CDR1 SGHVS and CDR2 FQNEAQ. This CDR3 has 12 amino acids. The CDR3 protein is CASSLYEYGYTF.

J is TRBJ2-1 and V is TRBV7-9; TCRdb calls TRBD2, which cannot be checked without DNA. The CDR3 totals 15 residues. From germline, CDR1 is SEHNR and CDR2 FQNEAQ (reference sequence). The CDR3 loop reads CASSNGGAGSHEQFF.

The rearrangement joins TRBV18 to TRBJ2-7; TCRdb's D call of TRBD2 is untestable without DNA. Germline CDR1 is KGHSH and CDR2 is LQKENI. The CDR3 is 13 residues long. This CDR3 reads CASSREGTYEQYF.

The chain recombines TRBV5-1 with TRBJ2-5; TCRdb proposes TRBD2, but this gene call is untestable without DNA. The germline V gene has CDR1 SGHRS and CDR2 YFSETQ. This CDR3 contains 16 residues. The CDR3 loop is CASRSSGPPHQETQYF.

The rearrangement links TRBV4-1 to TRBJ1-1; without DNA, the TCRdb call of TRBD1 cannot be checked. Looked up from germline, CDR1 is MGHRA and CDR2 is YSYEKL. The CDR3 loop spans 13 amino acids. CDR3 region: CASSLPGSTEAFF.

The rearrangement joins TRBV9 to TRBJ1-3; the D call from TCRdb, TRBD1, cannot be confirmed without DNA. The CDR3 loop spans 15 amino acids. Per germline, CDR1 SGDLS and CDR2 YYNGEE. The CDR3 loop reads CASSVGVGPGNTIYF.

This chain connects TRBV6-1 to TRBJ1-4; TCRdb gives TRBD1 as the D gene, but with no DNA this cannot be confirmed. The germline V gene has CDR1 MNHNS and CDR2 SASEGT. This CDR3 region has 15 residues. CDR3 sequence: CASREDGTGDEKLFF.